The 27 T cell receptor beta chains presented below share a single source sample, sequenced in a study of response to subunit inactivated influenza vaccine. From the RT-PCR reads, TCRdb called clonotypes with MiXCR, one entry per CDR3 protein. The sample carries 500,000 to 650,000 distinct CDR3 sequences, approximately 7.6% recorded once. The starting material was PBMCs from blood, obtained around 2 years after vaccination. The receptors were sampled from a man between 50 and 70 years old who received an inactivated influenza vaccine.

This clonotype was recorded many times. The chain uses TRBV29-1 and TRBJ2-3, with D possibly TRBD2 on 6 matching bases. V lost 4 bases, J lost 1 base, and 15 bases lay in between. The germline V gene has CDR1 SQVTM and CDR2 ANQGSEA. The CDR3 loop spans 15 amino acids. Written as DNA, the CDR3 is TGCAGCGTTGCAGGAAGGCGGGGCCGCACAGATACGCAGTATTTT. This codes for CSVAGRRGRTDTQYF.

This clonotype showed up just a few times. The chain is built from TRBV11-1 and TRBJ2-3, with 9 bases fitting TRBD2. CDR3 length equals 18 residues. With V trimmed by 2 bases and J by 3 bases, 12 bases remained unmatched. CDR1 is SGHAT, CDR2 FQDESV, per germline (reference sequence). The CDR3 region is CASSLFASGILTTDTQYF. The CDR3 DNA is TGTGCCAGCAGCTTATTCGCTAGCGGGATCCTCACGACAGATACGCAGTATTTT.

This clonotype has at least ten counts. The CDR3 reads CASSLRQANTGELFF. The CDR3 bases are TGTGCCAGCAGCTTACGGCAGGCAAACACCGGGGAGCTGTTTTTT. The rearrangement uses TRBV11-2 and TRBJ2-2, with D uncertain. The CDR3 loop spans 15 amino acids. The ends were cut back, 2 bases at V and 2 bases at J, with 9 bases in the middle. CDR1 and CDR2 from the germline V gene are SGHAT and FQNNGV.

The chain couples TRBV20-1 to TRBJ1-1, with TRBD1 matching 7 bases. The V gene's germline CDR1 is DFQATT and CDR2 SNEGSKA (reference sequence). This CDR3 contains 15 residues. V trimming: 5 bases; J trimming: 0 bases; junction bases outside the gene matches: 9. The CDR3 protein is CSARNPGQMNTEAFF. The CDR3, as DNA: TGCAGTGCTCGGAACCCGGGACAGATGAACACTGAAGCTTTCTTT.

This clonotype was recorded at least ten times. The chain employs TRBV20-1 and TRBJ2-5; D is possibly TRBD1 or TRBD2 (5 bases each). V lost 3 bases, J lost 9 bases, and 14 bases lay in between. The germline CDR1 and CDR2 sequences are DFQATT and SNEGSKA (reference sequence). The CDR3 covers 12 residues. As DNA, the CDR3 is TGCAGTGCTAGGGGGGACCTCAGGGCCCAGTACTTC. Protein: CSARGDLRAQYF.

The chain carries TRBV6-2 or TRBV6-3 and TRBJ1-2, with TRBD1 matching over 7 bases. V shed 9 bases and J 5 bases; nucleotides not matched to a gene: 12. CDR3 size: 14 residues. The germline gives CDR1 MNHEY, CDR2 SVGEGT. The CDR3 reads CARSDRDRGYGYTF. For the CDR3, the DNA is TGTGCCAGGAGCGACAGGGACCGTGGGTATGGCTACACCTTC.

Many counts were recorded for this clonotype. Relative to the germline gene, one junction end is altered; a read error may explain this. This chain connects TRBV5-1 to TRBJ2-5; D possibly corresponds to TRBD2 (5 bases). The CDR3 is 10 amino acids. Germline-derived CDR1 and CDR2 are SGHRS and YFSETQ. The CDR3 reads CASSGETQYF. The CDR3 coding sequence is TGTGCCAGCAGCGGAGAGACCCAGTACTTC.

The chain is built from TRBV7-9 and TRBJ2-5; 7 bases align to TRBD1. After removal of 4 bases from V and 13 bases from J, the junction contained 6 bases not matched to a gene. CDR3 size: 11 residues. Germline V gene sequence: CDR1 SEHNR, CDR2 FQNEAQ (reference sequence). The CDR3, as DNA: TGTGCCAGCAGCTCAGGACAGGCACGGTACTTC. Protein product: CASSSGQARYF. The entire variable domain, with the rest obtained from reference TRBV7-9 and TRBJ2-5, is as follows: DTGVSQNPRHKITKRGQNVTFRCDPISEHNRLYWYRQTLGQGPEFLTYFQNEAQLEKSRLLSDRFSAERPKGSFSTLEIQRTEQGDSAMYLCASSSGQARYFGPGTRLLVL.

The genes are TRBV20-1 and TRBJ2-2; 11 nucleotides align to TRBD2. This CDR3 is 17 amino acids long. Per germline, CDR1 DFQATT and CDR2 SNEGSKA (reference sequence). The junction had 3 bases not matched to a gene; V was cut back by 0 bases and J by 0 bases. DNA of the CDR3: TGCAGTGCTAGAGATCTACTAGCGGGGGCGAACACCGGGGAGCTGTTTTTT. Translated, it gives CSARDLLAGANTGELFF.

The chain links TRBV23-1 to TRBJ2-1, with D perhaps TRBD1 or TRBD2 (5 bases each). TRBV23-1 is reported as an ORF; its role is uncertain. The CDR3 sequence is 15 residues long. V lost 1 base to trimming and J lost 7 bases, with 14 bases between them. The CDR3 here is CASSQCEGTANEQFF. The CDR3 DNA reads TGCGCCAGCAGTCAATGCGAGGGGACGGCGAATGAGCAGTTCTTC.

This clonotype was detected a few times. V and J are TRBV4-3 and TRBJ1-2; weak D call: TRBD1 (5 bases). Germline V gene sequence: CDR1 LGHNA, CDR2 YSLEER. V dropped 3 bases and J dropped 2 bases, with 19 bases sitting between them. The CDR3 extends over 17 amino acids. The CDR3 sequence is CASSQEPTDLINYGYTF. CDR3 bases: TGCGCCAGCAGCCAGGAGCCGACAGACCTCATAAACTATGGCTACACCTTC.

The CDR3 DNA is TGTGCCAGCAGGGGAGGAGCGGGAGGACAAGAGACCCAGTACTTC. As protein: CASRGGAGGQETQYF. The chain carries TRBV7-2 and TRBJ2-5; TRBD2 aligns across 9 bases. V shed 6 bases, J shed 2 bases, and the junction held 7 bases outside the gene matches. Germline CDR1 reads SGHTA; CDR2 reads FQGNSA. This CDR3 has 15 residues.

This clonotype was observed a few times. The chain has TRBV24-1 and TRBJ1-2, with D unresolved. The V and J ends lost 3 bases and 8 bases respectively, with 15 bases between them. The V gene's germline CDR1 is KGHDR and CDR2 SFDVKD. The CDR3 has 14 residues. The CDR3 DNA reads TGTGCCACCAGTGATATTACCAAACCTGGAGGCTACACCTTC. Translated: CATSDITKPGGYTF.

There are many counts of this clonotype. The chain joins TRBV5-1 to TRBJ2-1; D not resolved. V lost 1 base and J 6 bases, leaving 11 bases between the germline ends. There are 14 residues in the CDR3. CDR1 and CDR2 (germline): SGHRS, YFSETQ. The CDR3 sequence is CASSLIQELNEQFF. Here the CDR3 DNA reads TGCGCCAGCAGCTTGATCCAGGAACTCAATGAGCAGTTCTTC. Full variable domain (outside the CDR3, taken from reference TRBV5-1 and TRBJ2-1): KAGVTQTPRYLIKTRGQQVTLSCSPISGHRSVSWYQQTPGQGLQFLFEYFSETQRNKGNFPGRFSGRQFSNSRSEMNVSTLELGDSALYLCASSLIQELNEQFFGPGTRLTVL.

The table lists this clonotype with many counts. The J gene is TRBJ1-6, the V gene TRBV12-3 or TRBV12-4; a possible D gene is TRBD1 (6 bases). V was shortened by 3 bases and J by 6 bases, with 12 bases between the two germline ends. The CDR3 has 15 amino acids. Here the CDR3 DNA reads TGTGCCAGCAGTTTCGGGGGGGCTCGTAATTCACCCCTCCACTTT. Residues: CASSFGGARNSPLHF.

The chain employs TRBV10-3 and TRBJ1-3; D might be TRBD1 (5 bases). In germline, CDR1 is ENHRY, CDR2 SYGVKD. V lost 9 bases and J lost 1, with 7 bases in between. CDR3 size: 12 residues. In DNA form, the CDR3 reads TGTGCCATTCAGGGATCTGGAAACACCATATATTTT. Translated, it gives CAIQGSGNTIYF.

This clonotype was seen repeatedly, ten times or more. One end of the junction fails to match germline, which may point to a read error. The CDR3 sequence is CSARDRGKAYEQYF. In DNA, the CDR3 is TGCAGTGCAAGAGACAGGGGGAAGGCCTACGAGCAGTACTTC. The chain is built from TRBV20-1 and TRBJ2-7; 9 bases line up with TRBD1. The CDR3 loop spans 14 amino acids. Germline CDR1 is DFQATT and CDR2 is SNEGSKA (reference sequence).

In its sample, this clonotype was seen a few times. CDR3 loop: CSAREVGDTQYF. As DNA, the CDR3 is TGCAGTGCTAGAGAAGTCGGAGATACGCAGTATTTT. This chain uses TRBV20-1 with TRBJ2-3; D unclear. The CDR3 is made up of 12 amino acids. With 0 bases removed from V and 5 bases from J, the gap between germline ends came to 6 bases. Germline assignment: CDR1 DFQATT and CDR2 SNEGSKA (reference sequence).

This chain joins TRBV19 and TRBJ2-3; a weak D match, TRBD2 (5 bases). Per germline, CDR1 LNHDA and CDR2 SQIVND (reference sequence). The CDR3 runs to 14 residues. Between the trimmed V and J ends, which lost 3 bases and 0 bases, there was a span of 7 bases. CDR3 nucleotide sequence: TGTGCCAGTAGTATTAGCGTTAGCACAGATACGCAGTATTTT. It yields the protein CASSISVSTDTQYF. Supplemented by reference TRBV19 and TRBJ2-3, the full variable domain reads DGGITQSPKYLFRKEGQNVTLSCEQNLNHDAMYWYRQDPGQGLRLIYYSQIVNDFQKGDIAEGYSVSREKKESFPLTVTSAQKNPTAFYLCASSISVSTDTQYFGPGTRLTVL.

Comment on this clonotype: A read error may explain this, as a much larger clone is one base away. The chain employs TRBV3-1 and TRBJ2-3, with D uncertain. The CDR3 loop spans 15 amino acids. The germline gives CDR1 LGHDT, CDR2 YNNKEL (reference sequence). The V end lost 3 bases, the J end lost 2 bases, and 12 bases lay between the germline ends. In DNA form, the CDR3 reads TGTGCCAGCAGCCAGTACCTCCCCTTCACAGATACGCAGTATTTT. It codes for CASSQYLPFTDTQYF.

This clonotype was observed many times. The chain has TRBV5-1 and TRBJ2-7, with D perhaps being TRBD1 or TRBD2 (6 bases each). The CDR3 is made up of 15 amino acids. V was clipped by 0 bases and J by 3 bases, with 13 bases between them. In germline, CDR1 is SGHRS, CDR2 YFSETQ. The CDR3 coding sequence is TGCGCCAGCAGCTTGGTACCGGGGGCTGGCTACGAGCAGTACTTC. Residues: CASSLVPGAGYEQYF.

This clonotype was recorded many times. V is TRBV20-1 and J is TRBJ1-5; D remains unclear. Germline V lookup: CDR1 DFQATT, CDR2 SNEGSKA (reference sequence). Deletions cut 0 bases from V and 0 bases from J, with 6 bases between. The CDR3 spans 14 residues. DNA for the CDR3: TGCAGTGCTAGAGAGGCCTATAGCAATCAGCCCCAGCATTTT. Translating gives CSAREAYSNQPQHF.

This clonotype was detected ten times or more. The rearrangement joins TRBV7-2 to TRBJ2-7; 9 nucleotides match TRBD2. The germline V gene encodes CDR1 SGHTA and CDR2 FQGNSA. The CDR3 contains 15 residues. V dropped 5 bases and J dropped 6; count of bases not matched to a gene: 11. The CDR3 DNA reads TGTGCCAGCAGCCCAGCCGGGACTAGCTATGGCGAGCAGTACTTC. It specifies CASSPAGTSYGEQYF.

This clonotype has only a few counts. V gene TRBV9 combines with J gene TRBJ1-2; 7 bases align to TRBD1. Germline CDR1 SGDLS, CDR2 YYNGEE. The CDR3 is 14 amino acids. J was trimmed by 5 bases and V by 0 bases; bases with no gene match: 4. CDR3 region: CASSVGTGEYGYTF. The CDR3 DNA is TGTGCCAGCAGCGTAGGTACAGGGGAGTATGGCTACACCTTC. Looking up the rest from reference TRBV9 and TRBJ1-2 gives the full variable domain: DSGVTQTPKHLITATGQRVTLRCSPRSGDLSVYWYQQSLDQGLQFLIQYYNGEERAKGNILERFSAQQFPDLHSELNLSSLELGDSALYFCASSVGTGEYGYTFGSGTRLTVV.

This chain joins TRBV12-3 or TRBV12-4 and TRBJ1-4; D remains unclear. V lost 9 bases to trimming and J lost 0 bases, with 8 bases between them. The CDR3 has 13 residues. CDR3 sequence: CASGPATNEKLFF. CDR3 nucleotides: TGTGCCAGTGGTCCCGCAACTAATGAAAAACTGTTTTTT.

The V and J genes are TRBV30 and TRBJ1-1, with 7 nucleotides matching TRBD1. Germline CDR1 is GTSNPN and CDR2 is SVGIG (reference sequence). The V gene end was trimmed by 2 bases and the J gene end by 4 bases; junction bases not matched to a gene: 7. The CDR3 has 14 residues. The CDR3 coding sequence is TGTGCCTGGAGTCCACGGACAGGAAGCACTGAAGCTTTCTTT. Amino acid sequence: CAWSPRTGSTEAFF. The variable domain in full, completed from reference TRBV30 and TRBJ1-1, reads SQTIHQWPATLVQPVGSPLSLECTVEGTSNPNLYWYRQAAGRGLQLLFYSVGIGQISSEVPQNLSASRPQDRQFILSSKKLLLSDSGFYLCAWSPRTGSTEAFFGQGTRLTVV.

V usage is TRBV6-1 and J usage is TRBJ2-2; D is unclear. V was trimmed by 6 bases and J by 1 base, leaving 18 bases between them. This CDR3 is 17 amino acids long. Germline V CDR1 and CDR2: MNHNS, SASEGT. As DNA, the CDR3 is TGTGCCAGCAGCCCTCTACCCAGGCAGTTGAACACCGGGGAGCTGTTTTTT. This encodes CASSPLPRQLNTGELFF.